The 12 T cell receptor beta chains in this list originate from one sample, sequenced in a study of diagnostic markers for celiac disease (TCRdb year 2020). Sequenced on an Illumina MiSeq. After the reads were reprocessed by TCRdb, one entry was made per CDR3 protein sequence, with no DNA. The sample's own table lists approximately 380 distinct CDR3 sequences. The ten largest account for roughly 45% of the sample. Material: either unsorted cells or a sorted T cell fraction (not recorded which). The origin of the receptors is a human donor. This table probably holds off-target reads from a library built for another chain.

The chain has TRBV15 and TRBJ1-2. The germline gives CDR1 LNHNV, CDR2 YYDKDF (reference sequence). The CDR3 contains 14 residues. CDR3 amino acids: CATSRENVGYGYTF.

The chain recombines TRBV29-1 with TRBJ1-2. The CDR3 length is 13 residues. Germline CDR1 SQVTM, CDR2 ANQGSEA. The CDR3 is CSVEDEQRYGYTF.

By frequency, this clonotype registers hyperexpanded. The chain carries TRBV28 and TRBJ1-1. The CDR3 runs 11 residues. Per the germline V gene, CDR1 is MDHEN and CDR2 is SYDVKM. The CDR3 spells CASNLNTEAFF.

This clonotype is classed as medium-sized (0.01 to 0.1%) by frequency. The J gene is TRBJ1-6, the V gene TRBV4-1; TCRdb gives TRBD1 as the D gene, but with no DNA this cannot be confirmed. CDR1 MGHRA and CDR2 YSYEKL come from the germline V gene. The CDR3 is 16 residues long. This CDR3 reads CASSPRGGQESSPLHF.

The CDR3 sequence: CASSVLGGTGSEKLFF. V gene TRBV9 combines with J gene TRBJ1-4; the D call of TRBD1 rests on TCRdb alone, since no DNA is present to check it. The CDR3 sequence is 16 residues long. Germline assignment: CDR1 SGDLS and CDR2 YYNGEE.

The chain has TRBV30 and TRBJ2-1. CDR1 is GTSNPN, CDR2 SVGIG, per germline (reference sequence). The CDR3 has 11 residues. The CDR3 loop reads CAWSSPNEQFF.

This clonotype is called medium-sized (0.01 to 0.1%) based on its frequency. The chain has TRBV7-2 and TRBJ2-3; no DNA is available, so the TRBD1 call from TCRdb remains unchecked. CDR3 length: 16 amino acids. Germline values: CDR1 SGHTA, CDR2 FQGNSA. The CDR3 reads CASSFMGLEGTDTQYF.

Considering frequency, this clonotype is medium-sized (0.01 to 0.1%). The chain carries TRBV4-3 and TRBJ2-7; checking the TCRdb D call of TRBD2 is not possible without DNA. Germline CDR1 is LGHNA and CDR2 is YSLEER. The CDR3 consists of 16 residues. The CDR3 region is CASSQVGLAGTYEQYF.

The chain recombines TRBV2 with TRBJ1-5; lacking DNA, the TRBD1 call made by TCRdb goes unchecked. The CDR3 runs 14 residues. Germline lookup yields CDR1 SNHLY and CDR2 FYNNEI. The CDR3 sequence is CASSEQGTEQPQHF.

The rearrangement links TRBV7-8 to TRBJ1-5. Germline CDR1 and CDR2: SGHVS and FQNEAQ. The CDR3 extends over 17 amino acids. The CDR3 reads CASSLKGISYSNQPQHF.

This clonotype is labeled large based on frequency. The chain links TRBV2 to TRBJ1-1; TCRdb names TRBD1, which stays unverified in the absence of DNA. Germline V gene data show CDR1 as SNHLY and CDR2 as FYNNEI. The CDR3 extends over 13 amino acids. CDR3 residues: CASTGLENTEAFF.

By frequency, this clonotype is large (0.1 to 1%). The V gene is TRBV29-1, the J gene TRBJ2-1; TCRdb lists TRBD2, though no DNA is available to test this call. The CDR3 totals 13 residues. The germline V gene has CDR1 SQVTM and CDR2 ANQGSEA. The chain's CDR3 is CSVGHLLGNEQFF.